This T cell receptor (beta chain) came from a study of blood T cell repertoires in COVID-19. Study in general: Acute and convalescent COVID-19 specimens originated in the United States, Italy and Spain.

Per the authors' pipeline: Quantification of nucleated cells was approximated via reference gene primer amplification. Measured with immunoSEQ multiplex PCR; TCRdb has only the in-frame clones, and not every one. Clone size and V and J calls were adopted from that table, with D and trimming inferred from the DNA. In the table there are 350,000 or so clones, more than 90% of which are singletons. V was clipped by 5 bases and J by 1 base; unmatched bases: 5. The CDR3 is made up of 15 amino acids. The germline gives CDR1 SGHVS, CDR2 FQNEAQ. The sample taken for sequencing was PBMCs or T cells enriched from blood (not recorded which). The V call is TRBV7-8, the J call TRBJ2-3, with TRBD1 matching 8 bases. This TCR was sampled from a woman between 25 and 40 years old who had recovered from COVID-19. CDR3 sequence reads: CASSPGTGRTDTQYF. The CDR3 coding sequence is TGTGCCAGCAGCCCAGGGACAGGACGCACAGATACGCAGTATTTT.